This T cell receptor (beta chain) was retrieved from a study of blood T cell repertoires in COVID-19. Study-wide background: The samples span acute and convalescent COVID-19 from the United States, Italy and Spain. Nucleic acid was either cDNA or gDNA, and it came from T cells, B-cell-depleted T cells, or PBMCs.

Per the study methods: From reference gene primer amplification, estimates of nucleated cell counts were derived. Clones were sequenced by immunoSEQ multiplex PCR, and TCRdb holds only the in-frame ones, with some missing. V and J calls and clone size come straight from that table; D and trimming were deduced from the DNA. The data hold about 190,000 clones, with roughly 80% observed a single time. The J segment lost 3 bases and the V segment lost 1 base, leaving 5 bases of the junction unmatched. This CDR3 region has 15 residues. Germline values: CDR1 MDHEN, CDR2 SYDVKM. This TCR was recovered from a woman aged 45-65 years with acute or convalescent COVID-19. The sample comprised peripheral blood. The chain is built from TRBV28 and TRBJ2-7, with TRBD2 matching 8 bases. The DNA of the CDR3 is TGTGCCAGCAGTTTATCAGGTAGCGGGATCTACGAGCAGTACTTC. Protein product: CASSLSGSGIYEQYF.